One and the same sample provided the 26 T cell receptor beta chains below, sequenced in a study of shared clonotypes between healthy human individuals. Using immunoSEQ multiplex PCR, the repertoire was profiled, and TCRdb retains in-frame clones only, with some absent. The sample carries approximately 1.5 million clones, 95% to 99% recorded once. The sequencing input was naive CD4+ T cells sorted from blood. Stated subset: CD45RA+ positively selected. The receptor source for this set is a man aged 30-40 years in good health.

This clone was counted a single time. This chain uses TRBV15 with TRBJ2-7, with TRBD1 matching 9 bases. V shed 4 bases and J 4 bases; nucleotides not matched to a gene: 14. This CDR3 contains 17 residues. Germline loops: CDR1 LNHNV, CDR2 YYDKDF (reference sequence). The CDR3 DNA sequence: TGTGCCACCAGCATTGTTCCGGGGACAGGGATCCGATACGAGCAGTACTTC. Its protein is CATSIVPGTGIRYEQYF.

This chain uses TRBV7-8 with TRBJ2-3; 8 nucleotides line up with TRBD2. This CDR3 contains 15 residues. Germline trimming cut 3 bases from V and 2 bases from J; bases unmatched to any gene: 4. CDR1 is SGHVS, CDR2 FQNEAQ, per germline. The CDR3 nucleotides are TGTGCCAGCAGCTTCCAAGCGGGAGACACAGATACGCAGTATTTT. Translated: CASSFQAGDTDTQYF.

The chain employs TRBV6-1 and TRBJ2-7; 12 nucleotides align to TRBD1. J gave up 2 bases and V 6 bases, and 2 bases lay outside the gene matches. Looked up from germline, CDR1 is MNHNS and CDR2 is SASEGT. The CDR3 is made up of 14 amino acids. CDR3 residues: CASRGQGATYEQYF. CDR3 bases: TGTGCCAGCAGGGGACAGGGGGCGACCTACGAGCAGTACTTC.

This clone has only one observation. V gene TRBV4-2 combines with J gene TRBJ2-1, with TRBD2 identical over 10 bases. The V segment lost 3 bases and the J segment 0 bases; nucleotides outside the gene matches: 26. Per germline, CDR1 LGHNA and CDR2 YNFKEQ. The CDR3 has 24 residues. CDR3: CASSHGGLWSRAGGYTNSYNEQFF. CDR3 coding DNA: TGTGCCAGCAGCCACGGCGGACTTTGGTCGCGAGCGGGAGGGTATACTAACTCCTACAATGAGCAGTTCTTC.

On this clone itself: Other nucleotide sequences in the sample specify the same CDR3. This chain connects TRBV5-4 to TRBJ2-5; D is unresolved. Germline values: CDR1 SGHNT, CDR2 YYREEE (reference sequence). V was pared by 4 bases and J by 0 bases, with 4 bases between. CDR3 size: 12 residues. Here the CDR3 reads CASSPYQETQYF. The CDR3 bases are TGTGCCAGCAGCCCTTACCAAGAGACCCAGTACTTC.

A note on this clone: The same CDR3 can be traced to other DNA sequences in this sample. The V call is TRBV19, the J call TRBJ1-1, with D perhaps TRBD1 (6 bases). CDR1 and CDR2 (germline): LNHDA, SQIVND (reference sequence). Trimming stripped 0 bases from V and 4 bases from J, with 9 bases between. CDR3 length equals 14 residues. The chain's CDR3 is CASSIEGGGTEAFF. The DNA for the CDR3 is TGTGCCAGTAGTATAGAAGGGGGGGGCACTGAAGCTTTCTTT.

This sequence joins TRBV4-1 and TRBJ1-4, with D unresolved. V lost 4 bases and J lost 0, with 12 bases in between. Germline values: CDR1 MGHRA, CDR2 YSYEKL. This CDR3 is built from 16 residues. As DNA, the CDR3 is TGCGCCAGCAGCCCGGCGGGCAATCCAACTAATGAAAAACTGTTTTTT. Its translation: CASSPAGNPTNEKLFF.

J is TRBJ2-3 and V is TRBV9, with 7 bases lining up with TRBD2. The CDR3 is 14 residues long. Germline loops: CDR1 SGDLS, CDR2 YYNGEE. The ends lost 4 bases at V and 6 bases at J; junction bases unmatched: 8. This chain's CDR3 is CASSIRLAGDTQYF. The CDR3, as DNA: TGTGCCAGCAGCATTCGACTAGCTGGCGATACGCAGTATTTT.

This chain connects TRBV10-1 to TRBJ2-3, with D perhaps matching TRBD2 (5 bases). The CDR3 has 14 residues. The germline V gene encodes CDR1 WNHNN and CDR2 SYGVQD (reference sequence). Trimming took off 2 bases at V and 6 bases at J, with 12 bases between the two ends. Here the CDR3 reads CASSEMLATDTQYF. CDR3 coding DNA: TGCGCCAGCAGTGAGATGCTAGCCACGGATACGCAGTATTTT.

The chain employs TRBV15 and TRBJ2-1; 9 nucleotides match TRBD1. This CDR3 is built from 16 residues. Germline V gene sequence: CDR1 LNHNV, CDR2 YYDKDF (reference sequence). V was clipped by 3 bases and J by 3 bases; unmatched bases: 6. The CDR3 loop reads CATSRVDRGNYNEQFF. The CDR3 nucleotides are TGTGCCACCAGCAGGGTAGACAGGGGGAACTACAATGAGCAGTTCTTC.

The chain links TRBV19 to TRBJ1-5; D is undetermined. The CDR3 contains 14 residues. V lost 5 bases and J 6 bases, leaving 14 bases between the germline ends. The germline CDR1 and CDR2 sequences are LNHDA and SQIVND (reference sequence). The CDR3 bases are TGTGCCAGTAGTGAGCCGGGAGTTCGTCAGCCCCAGCATTTT. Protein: CASSEPGVRQPQHF.

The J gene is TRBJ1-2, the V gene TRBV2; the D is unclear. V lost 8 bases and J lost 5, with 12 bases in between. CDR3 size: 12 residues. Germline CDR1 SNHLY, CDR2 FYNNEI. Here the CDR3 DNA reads TGTGCCAGCCATGCCCTAAAATATGGCTACACCTTC. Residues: CASHALKYGYTF.

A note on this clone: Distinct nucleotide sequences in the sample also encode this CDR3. The CDR3 region is CASSYRVGTEAFF. As DNA, the CDR3 is TGTGCCAGCAGTTACAGGGTTGGCACTGAAGCTTTCTTT. V gene TRBV27 combines with J gene TRBJ1-1; perhaps TRBD1 as D (6 bases). Germline CDR1 reads MNHEY; CDR2 reads SMNVEV (reference sequence). Trimming removed 4 bases at V and 4 bases at J, with 10 bases between. The CDR3 loop spans 13 amino acids.

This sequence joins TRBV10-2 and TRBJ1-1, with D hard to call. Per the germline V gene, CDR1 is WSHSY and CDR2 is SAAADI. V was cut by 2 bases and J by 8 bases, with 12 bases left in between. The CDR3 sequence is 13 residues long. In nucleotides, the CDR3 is TGCGCCAGCAGTGAGGGAGGACGGTCGGAAGCTTTCTTT. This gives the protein CASSEGGRSEAFF.

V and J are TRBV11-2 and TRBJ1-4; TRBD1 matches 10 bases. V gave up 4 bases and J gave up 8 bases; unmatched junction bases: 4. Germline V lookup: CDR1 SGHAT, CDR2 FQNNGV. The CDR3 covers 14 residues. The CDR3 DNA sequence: TGTGCCAGCAGCTCCGGGACAGGGGAAGAAAAACTGTTTTTT. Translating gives CASSSGTGEEKLFF.

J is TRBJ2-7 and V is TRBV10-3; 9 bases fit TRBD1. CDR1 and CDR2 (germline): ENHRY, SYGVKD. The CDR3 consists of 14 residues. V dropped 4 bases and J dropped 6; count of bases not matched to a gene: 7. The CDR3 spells CAISGGQGIGEQYF. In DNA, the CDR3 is TGTGCCATCAGTGGGGGACAGGGTATTGGCGAGCAGTACTTC.

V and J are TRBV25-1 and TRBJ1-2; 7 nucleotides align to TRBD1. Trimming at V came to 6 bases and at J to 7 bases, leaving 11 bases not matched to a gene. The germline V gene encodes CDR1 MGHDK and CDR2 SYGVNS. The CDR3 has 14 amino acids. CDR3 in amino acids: CASSAGTDGSGYTF. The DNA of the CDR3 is TGTGCCAGCAGCGCCGGGACAGACGGTTCTGGCTACACCTTC.

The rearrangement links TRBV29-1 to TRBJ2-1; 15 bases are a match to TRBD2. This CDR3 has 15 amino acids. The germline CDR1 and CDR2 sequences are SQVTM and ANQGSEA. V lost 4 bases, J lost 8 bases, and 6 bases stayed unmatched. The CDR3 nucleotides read TGCAGCGTTGCCCGGACTAGCGGGGGGGGTGATGAGCAGTTCTTC. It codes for CSVARTSGGGDEQFF.

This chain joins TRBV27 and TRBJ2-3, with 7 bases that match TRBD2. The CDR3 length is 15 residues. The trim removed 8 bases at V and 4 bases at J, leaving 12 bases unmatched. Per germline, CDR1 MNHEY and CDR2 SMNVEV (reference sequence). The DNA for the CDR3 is TGTGCCAGCGGGAGGGGTTTGGGCGGCGCAGATACGCAGTATTTT. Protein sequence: CASGRGLGGADTQYF.

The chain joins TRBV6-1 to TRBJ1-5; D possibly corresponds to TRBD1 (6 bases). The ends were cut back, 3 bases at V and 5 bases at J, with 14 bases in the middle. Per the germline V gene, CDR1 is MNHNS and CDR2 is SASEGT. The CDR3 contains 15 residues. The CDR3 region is CASSDVWGGYQPQHF. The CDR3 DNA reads TGTGCCAGCAGTGACGTCTGGGGGGGCTATCAGCCCCAGCATTTT.

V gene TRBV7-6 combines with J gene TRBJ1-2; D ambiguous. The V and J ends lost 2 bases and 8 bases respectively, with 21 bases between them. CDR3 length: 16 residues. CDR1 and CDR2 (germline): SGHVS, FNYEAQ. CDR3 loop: CASSLTTGIRPIGYTF. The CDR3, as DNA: TGTGCCAGCAGCTTAACCACCGGGATACGACCTATCGGCTACACCTTC.

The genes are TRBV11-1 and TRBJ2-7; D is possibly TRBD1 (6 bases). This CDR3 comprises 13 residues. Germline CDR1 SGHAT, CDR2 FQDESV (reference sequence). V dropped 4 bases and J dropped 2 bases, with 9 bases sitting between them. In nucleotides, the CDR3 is TGTGCCAGCAGCTCCCGACAGGCCTACGAGCAGTACTTC. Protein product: CASSSRQAYEQYF.

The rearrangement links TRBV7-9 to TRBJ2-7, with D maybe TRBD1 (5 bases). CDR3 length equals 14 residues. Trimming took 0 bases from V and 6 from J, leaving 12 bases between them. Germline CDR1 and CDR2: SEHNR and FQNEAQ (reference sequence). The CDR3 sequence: CASSLAHGAAEQYF. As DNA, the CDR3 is TGTGCCAGCAGCTTAGCCCATGGGGCCGCCGAGCAGTACTTC. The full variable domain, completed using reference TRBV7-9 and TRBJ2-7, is DTGVSQNPRHKITKRGQNVTFRCDPISEHNRLYWYRQTLGQGPEFLTYFQNEAQLEKSRLLSDRFSAERPKGSFSTLEIQRTEQGDSAMYLCASSLAHGAAEQYFGPGTRLTVT.

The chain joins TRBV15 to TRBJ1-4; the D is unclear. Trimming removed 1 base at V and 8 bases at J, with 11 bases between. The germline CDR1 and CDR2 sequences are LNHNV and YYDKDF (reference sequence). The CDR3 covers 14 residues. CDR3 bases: TGTGCCACCAGCAGAGGGGGAGGTGACGAAAAACTGTTTTTT. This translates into CATSRGGGDEKLFF.

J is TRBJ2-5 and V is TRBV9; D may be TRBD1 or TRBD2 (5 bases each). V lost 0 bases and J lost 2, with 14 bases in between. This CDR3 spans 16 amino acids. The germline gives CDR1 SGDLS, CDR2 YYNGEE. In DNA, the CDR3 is TGTGCCAGCAGCGTAGCTGGAGGCCAGGGACAAGAGACCCAGTACTTC. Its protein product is CASSVAGGQGQETQYF.

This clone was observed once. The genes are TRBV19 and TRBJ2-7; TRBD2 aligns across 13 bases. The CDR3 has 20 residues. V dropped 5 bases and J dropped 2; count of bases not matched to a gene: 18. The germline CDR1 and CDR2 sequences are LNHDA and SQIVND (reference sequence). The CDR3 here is CASSPGTEGLAGLETYEQYF. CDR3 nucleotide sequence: TGTGCCAGTAGTCCCGGGACAGAGGGACTAGCGGGATTAGAGACCTACGAGCAGTACTTC.